The 3 T cell receptor beta chains presented below share a single source sample, sequenced in a study of vaccination and CD4 T cells after COVID-19. Cultured CD4+ T-cell DNA underwent Oncomine TCR Beta short-read sequencing. TCRdb reprocessed the PCR reads via MiXCR and lists one record per CDR3 protein. This sample has some 14,000 distinct CDR3 sequences, with 21% found just once. These receptors have no identified antigens. Sample treatment: approximately 10-day PBMC culture with coronavirus spike peptide pools or control peptides (ViraFEST assay). The specimen was CD4+ T cells from blood, cultured in vitro, collected before SARS-CoV-2 vaccination. The receptor source for this set is a human donor who received a COVID-19 vaccine.

This sequence joins TRBV30 and TRBJ1-2; D is ambiguous. V was trimmed by 0 bases and J by 0 bases, leaving 5 bases between them. This CDR3 region has 13 residues. The germline V gene has CDR1 GTSNPN and CDR2 SVGIG (reference sequence). This chain's CDR3 is CAWSVGPNYGYTF. The CDR3 region has the DNA TGTGCCTGGAGTGTAGGGCCTAACTATGGCTACACCTTC. Based on the CDR3 plus reference TRBV30 and TRBJ1-2, the full variable domain is SQTIHQWPATLVQPVGSPLSLECTVEGTSNPNLYWYRQAAGRGLQLLFYSVGIGQISSEVPQNLSASRPQDRQFILSSKKLLLSDSGFYLCAWSVGPNYGYTFGSGTRLTVV.

Only a few counts were recorded for this clonotype. This chain joins TRBV27 and TRBJ2-1; 15 nucleotides agree with TRBD2. The germline V gene encodes CDR1 MNHEY and CDR2 SMNVEV (reference sequence). Losses at the gene ends were 2 bases for V and 4 bases for J; bases not matched to a gene: 0. This CDR3 is built from 16 residues. The CDR3 coding sequence is TGTGCCAGCAGTTTAGGACTAGCGGGGGGGTACAATGAGCAGTTCTTC. It translates to CASSLGLAGGYNEQFF.

The V gene is TRBV30, the J gene TRBJ1-2, with D possibly matching TRBD1 (5 bases). Germline assignment: CDR1 GTSNPN and CDR2 SVGIG (reference sequence). The CDR3 is 13 amino acids. Deletions cut 0 bases from V and 8 bases from J, with 13 bases between. The CDR3 reads CAWSVPGRVGYTF. The DNA for the CDR3 is TGTGCCTGGAGTGTACCAGGGCGGGTGGGCTACACCTTC. The whole variable domain, filled in from reference TRBV30 and TRBJ1-2, reads SQTIHQWPATLVQPVGSPLSLECTVEGTSNPNLYWYRQAAGRGLQLLFYSVGIGQISSEVPQNLSASRPQDRQFILSSKKLLLSDSGFYLCAWSVPGRVGYTFGSGTRLTVV.